This TCR beta chain was recovered during a study of OX40 agonist ivuxolimab in advanced cancers. Study-wide context: The patients got ivuxolimab, which is an agonistic anti-OX40 (CD134) antibody. Study-level points and caveats: Among the least clonally expanded were partial responders at 0.1-3.0 mg/kg. CD4+ T cells averaged fewer expanded clones than CD8+ T cells.

Repertoires were generated with immunoSEQ multiplex PCR, while TCRdb's copy carries only in-frame clones and drops some. The sample shows about 83,000 clones, roughly 90% of them seen only once. The CDR3 is 20 amino acids. V shed 1 base and J 2 bases; nucleotides not matched to a gene: 15. CDR1 and CDR2 from the germline V gene are LNHDA and SQIVND (reference sequence). Note on this clone: Its antigen remains unidentified.

This TCR came from an adult with an advanced solid tumor such as melanoma, head and neck, liver or kidney cancer. This specimen consisted of CD4+ or CD8+ T cells sorted from blood, obtained in a trial of the OX40 agonist ivuxolimab. The chain carries TRBV19 and TRBJ1-5, with TRBD1 matching over 9 bases. The CDR3 DNA is TGTGCCAGTAGTATAGTGCTATCCGGACAGGGGCCCAAGGGCAATCAGCCCCAGCATTTT. Translating gives CASSIVLSGQGPKGNQPQHF.